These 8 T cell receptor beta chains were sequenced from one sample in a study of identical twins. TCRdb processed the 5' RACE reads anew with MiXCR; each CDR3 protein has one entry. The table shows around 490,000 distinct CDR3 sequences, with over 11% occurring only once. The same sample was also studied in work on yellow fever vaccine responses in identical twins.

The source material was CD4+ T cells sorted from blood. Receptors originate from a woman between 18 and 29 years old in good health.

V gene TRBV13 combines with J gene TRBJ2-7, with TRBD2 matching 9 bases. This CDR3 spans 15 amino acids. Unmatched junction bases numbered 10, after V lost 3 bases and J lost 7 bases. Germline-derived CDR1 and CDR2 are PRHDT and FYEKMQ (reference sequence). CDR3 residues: CASSLLAGTPREQYF. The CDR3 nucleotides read TGTGCCAGCAGCTTGCTAGCGGGAACTCCAAGGGAGCAGTACTTC.

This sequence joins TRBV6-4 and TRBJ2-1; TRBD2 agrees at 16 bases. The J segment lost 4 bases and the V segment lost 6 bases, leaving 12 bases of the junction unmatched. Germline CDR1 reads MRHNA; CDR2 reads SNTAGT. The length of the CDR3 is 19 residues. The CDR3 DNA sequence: TGTGCCAGCAGACCGGGACTAGCGGGGGGGAGGCGAGAATACAATGAGCAGTTCTTC. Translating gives CASRPGLAGGRREYNEQFF.

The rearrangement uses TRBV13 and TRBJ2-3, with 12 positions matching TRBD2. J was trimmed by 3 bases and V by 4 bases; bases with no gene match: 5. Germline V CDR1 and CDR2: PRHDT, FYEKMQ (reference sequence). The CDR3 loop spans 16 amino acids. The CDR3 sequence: CASSSRLAGETDTQYF. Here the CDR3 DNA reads TGTGCCAGCAGCTCCAGACTAGCGGGGGAAACAGATACGCAGTATTTT.

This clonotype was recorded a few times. CDR3 in amino acids: CSGDRGVNEQFF. The CDR3 DNA follows: TGCAGCGGGGACAGGGGGGTCAATGAGCAGTTCTTC. The chain joins TRBV29-1 to TRBJ2-1; TRBD1 agrees at 11 bases. Germline loops: CDR1 SQVTM, CDR2 ANQGSEA. The CDR3 totals 12 residues. Unmatched junction bases numbered 2, after V lost 7 bases and J lost 6 bases.

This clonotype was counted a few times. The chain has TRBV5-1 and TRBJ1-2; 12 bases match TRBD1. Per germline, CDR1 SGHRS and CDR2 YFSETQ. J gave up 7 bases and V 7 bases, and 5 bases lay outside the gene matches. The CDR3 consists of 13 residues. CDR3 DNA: TGCGCCAGCGCGGGACAGGGGGCTCTTGGCTACACCTTC. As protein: CASAGQGALGYTF.

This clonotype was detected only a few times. The chain's CDR3 is CASSFDLDTQYF. The DNA for the CDR3 is TGCGCCAGCAGCTTCGATTTAGATACGCAGTATTTT. V usage is TRBV5-1 and J usage is TRBJ2-3; D gene ambiguous. Germline lookup yields CDR1 SGHRS and CDR2 YFSETQ. V shed 2 bases and J shed 5 bases, with 6 bases lying between them. There are 12 residues in the CDR3.

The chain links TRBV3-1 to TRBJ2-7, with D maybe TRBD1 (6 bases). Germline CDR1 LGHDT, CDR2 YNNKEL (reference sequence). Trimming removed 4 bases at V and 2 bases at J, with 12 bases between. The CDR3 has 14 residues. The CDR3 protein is CASSRRTDTYEQYF. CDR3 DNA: TGTGCCAGCAGCCGACGGACAGATACCTACGAGCAGTACTTC.

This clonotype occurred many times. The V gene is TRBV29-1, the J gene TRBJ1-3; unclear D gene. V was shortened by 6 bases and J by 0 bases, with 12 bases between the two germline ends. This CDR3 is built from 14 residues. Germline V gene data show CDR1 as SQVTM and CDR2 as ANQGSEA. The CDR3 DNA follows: TGCAGCGTCGTGGACGCCCGCTCTGGAAACACCATATATTTT. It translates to CSVVDARSGNTIYF.